This T cell receptor (beta chain) appears in the sequencing data of a study of OX40 agonist ivuxolimab in advanced cancers. Study outcomes and limitations: Compared with others, partial responders at 0.1-3.0 mg/kg displayed clonal expansion among the lowest.

Of note for this clone: Its antigen is still unknown.

TCRdb's copy holds only in-frame clones and misses some; the assay was immunoSEQ multiplex PCR. The sample has about 80,000 clones, 65% to 90% seen once; the top ten hold around 2%. Samples of blood were obtained at baseline, on cycle 4 day 1, and on cycle 7 day 1. Germline loops: CDR1 GTSNPN, CDR2 SVGIG (reference sequence). The CDR3 loop spans 19 amino acids. J lost 3 bases, V lost 0 bases, and 13 bases had no gene match. The rearrangement joins TRBV30 to TRBJ2-4, with 11 positions matching TRBD2. This specimen consisted of CD4+ or CD8+ T cells sorted from blood, obtained in a trial of the OX40 agonist ivuxolimab. This clonotype was sampled from an adult with an advanced solid tumor such as melanoma, head and neck, liver or kidney cancer. CDR3 bases: TGTGCCTGGAGTGTACGTCAACTAGCGGGAGTGAAAAGCAAAAACATTCAGTACTTC. It specifies CAWSVRQLAGVKSKNIQYF.